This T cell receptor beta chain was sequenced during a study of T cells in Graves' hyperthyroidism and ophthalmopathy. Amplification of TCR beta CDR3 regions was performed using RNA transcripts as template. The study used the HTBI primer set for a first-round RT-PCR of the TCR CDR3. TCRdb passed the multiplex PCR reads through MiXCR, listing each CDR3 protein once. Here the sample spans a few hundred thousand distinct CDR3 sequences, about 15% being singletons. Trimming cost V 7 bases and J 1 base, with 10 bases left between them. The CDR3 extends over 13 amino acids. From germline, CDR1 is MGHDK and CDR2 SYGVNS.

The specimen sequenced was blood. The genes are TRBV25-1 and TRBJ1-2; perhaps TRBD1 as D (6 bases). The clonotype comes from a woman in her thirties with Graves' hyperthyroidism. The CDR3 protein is CASNQQGNYGYTF. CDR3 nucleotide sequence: TGTGCCAGCAACCAACAGGGTAACTATGGCTACACCTTC.